This TCR beta chain was sequenced for a study of blood T cell repertoires in COVID-19. Data came from immunoSEQ multiplex PCR; TCRdb stores just in-frame clones and leaves some out. The sample contains 310,000 or so clones, about 83% of which appear only once. Participants were aged about 18 to 100 years, lived in about two dozen US areas, and enrolled virtually. Trimming took 3 bases from V and 9 from J, leaving 12 bases between them. The CDR3 has 13 residues. CDR1 and CDR2 from the germline V gene are SGHTA and FQGNSA. The receptor was isolated from a woman between 35 and 50 years old who had recovered from COVID-19. Sequenced: PBMCs or T cells enriched from blood (not recorded which). The chain has TRBV7-2 and TRBJ1-5, with D maybe TRBD1 (6 bases). The CDR3 sequence is CASSFGGPGPQHF. For the CDR3, the DNA is TGTGCCAGCAGCTTTGGGGGCCCGGGGCCCCAGCATTTT.